Below are 6 T cell receptor beta chains sequenced from a single sample in a study of blood T cells in healthy people across ages. A second PCR, run for about 7 to 12 cycles, used a sample-barcoded 5' primer plus a J-beta primer mix. From the 5' RACE reads, TCRdb called clonotypes with MiXCR, one entry per CDR3 protein. The sample includes 700,000 or so distinct CDR3 sequences, about a fifth of them seen just once. The source material was blood. All receptors derive from a man between 65 and 79 years old in good health.

The sample holds many counts of this clonotype. The chain recombines TRBV3-1 with TRBJ2-4; D not certain. Germline V gene lookup returns CDR1 LGHDT and CDR2 YNNKEL (reference sequence). CDR3 length: 14 residues. V was trimmed by 0 bases and J by 1 base, leaving 4 bases between them. CDR3 nucleotides: TGTGCCAGCAGCCAAGAGCGGGCCAAAAACATTCAGTACTTC. The encoded protein is CASSQERAKNIQYF.

This chain links TRBV18 with TRBJ2-7; D may be TRBD1 or TRBD2 (5 bases each). The length of the CDR3 is 14 residues. V was trimmed by 5 bases and J by 5 bases, leaving 16 bases between them. Per germline, CDR1 KGHSH and CDR2 LQKENI. CDR3 region: CASSASGTTNEQYV. CDR3 coding DNA: TGTGCCAGCTCAGCGTCCGGGACCACTAACGAGCAGTACGTC.

Only a few counts were recorded for this clonotype. The CDR3 reads CASSPQGTQETQYF. CDR3 in DNA: TGTGCCAGCTCACCACAGGGGACCCAAGAGACCCAGTACTTC. This rearrangement joins TRBV18 to TRBJ2-5; TRBD1 or TRBD2 may be the D gene (5 bases each). Germline V gives CDR1 KGHSH, CDR2 LQKENI. The CDR3 spans 14 residues. V dropped 1 base and J dropped 1 base, with 7 bases sitting between them. Supplemented by reference TRBV18 and TRBJ2-5, the full variable domain reads NAGVMQNPRHLVRRRGQEARLRCSPMKGHSHVYWYRQLPEEGLKFMVYLQKENIIDESGMPKERFSAEFPKEGPSILRIQQVVRGDSAAYFCASSPQGTQETQYFGPGTRLLVL.

This clonotype was detected only a few times. A much larger clone lies a single base off, so this may be a read error. The chain uses TRBV20-1 and TRBJ1-1; no clear D. Germline-derived CDR1 and CDR2 are DFQATT and SNEGSKA (reference sequence). This CDR3 spans 14 amino acids. Here the CDR3 reads CSARGSYGNPEAFF. CDR3 nucleotides: TGCAGTGCTAGAGGGTCGTATGGGAACCCTGAAGCTTTCTTT.

This clonotype has ten or more counts. This chain joins TRBV7-2 and TRBJ2-5; weak D call: TRBD1 (6 bases). In germline, CDR1 is SGHTA, CDR2 FQGNSA. The CDR3 length is 14 residues. With 7 bases removed from V and 0 bases from J, the gap between germline ends came to 12 bases. CDR3: CASNNGQNQETQYF. CDR3 bases: TGTGCCAGCAATAATGGACAGAACCAAGAGACCCAGTACTTC.

This clonotype was recorded a few times. The chain is built from TRBV6-6 and TRBJ2-6; D remains unclear. The ends were cut back, 5 bases at V and 2 bases at J, with 10 bases in the middle. This CDR3 spans 15 amino acids. Germline V gene lookup returns CDR1 MNHNY and CDR2 SVGAGI (reference sequence). The CDR3 DNA reads as TGTGCCAGCAGTCTTACCCTCCCTGGGGCCAACGTCCTGACTTTC. Amino acid sequence: CASSLTLPGANVLTF.